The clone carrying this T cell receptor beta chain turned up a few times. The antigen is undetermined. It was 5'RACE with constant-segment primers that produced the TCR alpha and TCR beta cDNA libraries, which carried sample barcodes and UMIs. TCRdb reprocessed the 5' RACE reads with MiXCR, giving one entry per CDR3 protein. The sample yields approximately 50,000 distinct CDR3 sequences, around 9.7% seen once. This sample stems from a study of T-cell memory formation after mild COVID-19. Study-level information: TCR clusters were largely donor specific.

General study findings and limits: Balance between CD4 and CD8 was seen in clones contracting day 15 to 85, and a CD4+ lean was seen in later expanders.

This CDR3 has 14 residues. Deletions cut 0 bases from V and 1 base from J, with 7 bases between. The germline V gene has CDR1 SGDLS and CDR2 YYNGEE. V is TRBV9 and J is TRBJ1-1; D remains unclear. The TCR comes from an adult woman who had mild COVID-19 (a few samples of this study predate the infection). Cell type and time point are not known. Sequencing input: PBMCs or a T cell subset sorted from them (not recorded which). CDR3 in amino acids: CASSVVGRNTEAFF. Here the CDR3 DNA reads TGTGCCAGCAGCGTAGTCGGACGGAACACTGAAGCTTTCTTT.